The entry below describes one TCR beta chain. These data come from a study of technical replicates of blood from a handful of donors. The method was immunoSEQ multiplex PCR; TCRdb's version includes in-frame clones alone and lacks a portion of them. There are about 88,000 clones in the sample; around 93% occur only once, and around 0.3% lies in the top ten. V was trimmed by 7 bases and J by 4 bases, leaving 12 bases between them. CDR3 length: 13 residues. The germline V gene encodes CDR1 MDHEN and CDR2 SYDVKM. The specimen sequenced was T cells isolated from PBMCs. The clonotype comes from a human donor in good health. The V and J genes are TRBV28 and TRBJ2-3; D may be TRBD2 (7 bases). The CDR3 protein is CASKVGGADTQYF. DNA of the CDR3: TGTGCCAGCAAAGTAGGGGGGGCAGATACGCAGTATTTT.